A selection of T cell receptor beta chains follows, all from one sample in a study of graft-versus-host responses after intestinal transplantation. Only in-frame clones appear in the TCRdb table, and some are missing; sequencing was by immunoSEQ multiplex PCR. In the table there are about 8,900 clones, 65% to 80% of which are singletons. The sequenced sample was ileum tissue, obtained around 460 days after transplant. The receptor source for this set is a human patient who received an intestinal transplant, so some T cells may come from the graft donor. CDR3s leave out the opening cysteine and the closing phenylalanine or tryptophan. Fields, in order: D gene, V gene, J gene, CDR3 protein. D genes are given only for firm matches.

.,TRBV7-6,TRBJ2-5,ASSLDPGSGETQY
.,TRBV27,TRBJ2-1,ASSFRRYNEQF
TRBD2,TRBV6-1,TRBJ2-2,ASSQRGANTGELF
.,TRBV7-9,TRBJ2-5,ASSAQAGETQY
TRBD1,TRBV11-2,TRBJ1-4,ASSATGATNEKLF
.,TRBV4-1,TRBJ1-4,ASSQDLSSNEKLF
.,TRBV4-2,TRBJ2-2,ASSQAAARENTGELF
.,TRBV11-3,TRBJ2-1,ASSLVTVPYNEQF
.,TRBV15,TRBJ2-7,ATSLGGTADYEQY
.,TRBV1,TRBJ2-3,TSSQAGTDTQY
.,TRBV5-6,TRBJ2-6,ASSLVGSGANVLT
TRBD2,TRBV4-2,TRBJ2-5,ASSQEGLAGGEKETQY
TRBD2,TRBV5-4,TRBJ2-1,ASSLAGGPFYEQF
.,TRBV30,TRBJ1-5,AWSQQGGNQPQH
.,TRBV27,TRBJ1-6,ASRSFTQGPNSPLH
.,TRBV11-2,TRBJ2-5,ASSLMGPGSGPQETQY
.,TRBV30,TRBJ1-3,AWSPRTGTNTIY
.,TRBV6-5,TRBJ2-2,ASSYRQGGNTGELF
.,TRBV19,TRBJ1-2,ASKDTGHYGYT
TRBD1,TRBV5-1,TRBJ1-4,ASSLRPGQEEKLF
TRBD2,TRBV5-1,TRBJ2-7,ASGGGTRNDEQY
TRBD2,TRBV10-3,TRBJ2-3,AISDPKTSGREDTQY
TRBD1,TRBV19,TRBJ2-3,ASSFQDRVPTDTQY
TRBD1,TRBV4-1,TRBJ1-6,ASSQHHIRDRNYNSPLH
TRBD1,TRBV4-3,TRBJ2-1,ASSQDRDRVYNEQF
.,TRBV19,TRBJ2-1,ASSIGRVSEQF
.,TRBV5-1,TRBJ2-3,ASRSLVLTDTQY
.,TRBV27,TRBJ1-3,ASSQSFSSGNTIY
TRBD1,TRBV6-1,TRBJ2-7,ASTAGQGTYEQY
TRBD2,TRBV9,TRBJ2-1,ASSGGGKSYNEQF
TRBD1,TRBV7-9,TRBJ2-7,ASSFGSQGDPYEQY
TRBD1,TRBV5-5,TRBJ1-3,ASSYRSGTGGGNTIY
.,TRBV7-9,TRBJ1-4,ASSLGNGEKLF
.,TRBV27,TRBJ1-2,ASRPPSGYGYT
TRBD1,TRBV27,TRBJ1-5,ASSSEGANQPQH
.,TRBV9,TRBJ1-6,ASSVPGSPLH
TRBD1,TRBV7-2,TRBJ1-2,ASSLTDRGLDGYT
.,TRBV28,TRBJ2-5,ASKQVYQETQY
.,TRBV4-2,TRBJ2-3,ASSQEGLEGLADTQY
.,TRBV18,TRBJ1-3,ASSPGGAVAGNTIY
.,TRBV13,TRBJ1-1,ASSLVPGQSNTEAF
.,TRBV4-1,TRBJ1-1,ASSQENLDMNTEAF